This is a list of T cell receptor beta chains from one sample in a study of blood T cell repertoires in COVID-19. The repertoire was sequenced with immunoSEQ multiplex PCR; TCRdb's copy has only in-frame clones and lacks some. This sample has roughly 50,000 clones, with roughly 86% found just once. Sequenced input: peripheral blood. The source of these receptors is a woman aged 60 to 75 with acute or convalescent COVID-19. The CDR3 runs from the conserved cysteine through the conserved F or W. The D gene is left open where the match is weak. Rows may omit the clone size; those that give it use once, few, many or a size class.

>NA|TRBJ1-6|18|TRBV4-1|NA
CASSQGGTWVARNSPLHF
TGCGCCAGCAGCCAAGGGGGGACTTGGGTGGCCCGGAATTCACCCCTCCACTTT
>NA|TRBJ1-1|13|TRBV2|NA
CATTREQSTEAFF
TGTGCCACAACCAGGGAACAGAGCACTGAAGCTTTCTTT
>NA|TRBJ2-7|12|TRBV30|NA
CAWSQLDSEQYF
TGTGCCTGGAGTCAACTAGATTCCGAGCAGTACTTC
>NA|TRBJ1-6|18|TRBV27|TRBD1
CASSYGTGQSSYNSPLHF
TGTGCCAGCAGTTATGGGACAGGCCAGAGCTCCTATAATTCACCCCTCCACTTT
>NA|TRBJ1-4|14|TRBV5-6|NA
CASRQGSTNEKLFF
TGTGCCAGCAGACAGGGCTCAACTAATGAAAAACTGTTTTTT
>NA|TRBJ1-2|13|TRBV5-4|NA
CASSLPSGYGYTF
TGTGCCAGCAGCTTGCCCTCGGGGTATGGCTACACCTTC
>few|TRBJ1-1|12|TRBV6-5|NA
CASSRMNTEAFF
TGTGCCAGCAGCAGGATGAACACTGAAGCTTTCTTT
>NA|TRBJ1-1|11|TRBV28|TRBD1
CASSINRGAFF
TGTGCCAGCAGTATTAACAGGGGAGCTTTCTTT
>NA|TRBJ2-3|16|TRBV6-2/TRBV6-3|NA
CASSYRRSYSTDTQYF
TGTGCCAGCAGTTACAGGCGGAGTTATAGCACAGATACGCAGTATTTT
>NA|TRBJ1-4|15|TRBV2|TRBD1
CASRQQGVMGEKLFF
TGTGCCAGCAGGCAACAGGGGGTAATGGGTGAAAAACTGTTTTTT
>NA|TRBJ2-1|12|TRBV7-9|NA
CASSFTGIQQFF
TGTGCCAGCAGCTTCACCGGGATACAGCAGTTCTTC
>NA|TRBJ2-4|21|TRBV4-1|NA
CASSQAGEIYRSRLAKNIQYF
TGCGCCAGCAGCCAAGCGGGGGAAATTTACAGGTCCAGGCTAGCCAAAAACATTCAGTACTTC
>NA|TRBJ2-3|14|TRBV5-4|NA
CASSPGTVKDTQYF
TGTGCCAGCAGCCCCGGGACTGTGAAAGATACGCAGTATTTT
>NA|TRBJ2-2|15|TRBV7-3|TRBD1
CASSLGTGNTGELFF
TGTGCCAGCAGCCTCGGGACAGGGAACACCGGGGAGCTGTTTTTT
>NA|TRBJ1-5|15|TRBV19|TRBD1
CASTTPTGGNQPQHF
TGTGCCAGCACAACCCCGACAGGGGGCAATCAGCCCCAGCATTTT
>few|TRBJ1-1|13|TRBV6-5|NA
CASRGQLNTEAFF
TGTGCCAGCAGAGGACAGTTGAACACTGAAGCTTTCTTT